Here is one TCR beta chain with its context. The sample comes from a study of blood T cells in healthy people across ages. The germline CDR1 and CDR2 sequences are SNHLY and FYNNEI. V was cut by 1 base and J by 3 bases, with 13 bases left in between. The CDR3 consists of 15 residues. A J-beta primer mix and a sample-barcoded 5' primer were used in a second PCR of roughly 7 to 12 cycles. Each CDR3 protein is one row after TCRdb ran MiXCR on the 5' RACE reads. The repertoire includes around 1.5 million distinct CDR3 sequences, 30% to 40% of them detected once, and about 11% sits in the top ten. The receptor's source is a woman in her 30s in good health. The sample taken for sequencing was blood. The chain recombines TRBV2 with TRBJ2-7, with unresolved D. CDR3 bases: TGTGCCAGCAGTGAAGATTCTGCGGACCTCTACGAGCAGTACTTC. Protein product: CASSEDSADLYEQYF.